This T cell receptor beta chain was sequenced in a study of blood T cells in healthy people across ages. About the research overall: There was about one barcoded beta molecule captured by template switching per two T cells.

PCR was performed a second time for roughly 7 to 11 cycles using a sample-barcoded 5' primer and a J-beta primer mix. The authors tagged each cDNA molecule using a template-switch adaptor with 12 random nucleotides. MiXCR, run by TCRdb on the 5' RACE reads, gives a single entry per CDR3 protein. Of about 620,000 distinct CDR3 sequences in the sample, under 65% were seen once. Findings and caveats of the study: Per million T cells, the diversity of TCR beta decreased roughly linearly as age advanced.

With 2 bases clipped from V and 6 bases from J, the junction kept 5 bases outside the gene matches. This CDR3 region has 14 residues. Germline CDR1 reads SGHTA; CDR2 reads FQGNSA. On this clonotype: Its antigen is still unknown.

This sequence originates from a woman aged 80 or over in good health. Sequenced: blood. The rearrangement uses TRBV7-2 and TRBJ1-2, with 8 bases fitting TRBD1. CDR3 in DNA: TGTGCCAGCAGCTTATTTGGACAGGGACATGGCTACACCTTC. This encodes CASSLFGQGHGYTF.